Below are 17 T cell receptor beta chains sequenced from a single sample in a study of identical twins. TCRdb re-derived calls from the 5' RACE reads in MiXCR, one entry per CDR3 protein. The repertoire holds 200,000 to 250,000 distinct CDR3 sequences, with 10% to 13% as singletons. The sample consisted of memory T cells sorted from blood. The receptors were gathered from a man aged 45-65 years in good health.

The genes are TRBV7-9 and TRBJ1-2; tentatively, D is TRBD1 (5 bases). Germline assignment: CDR1 SEHNR and CDR2 FQNEAQ (reference sequence). The germline V and J ends were trimmed by 5 bases and 5 bases, with 18 bases remaining between them. This CDR3 spans 15 amino acids. The CDR3 nucleotides read TGTGCCAGCAGCCCCCTGGGGTCGGGACCGTATGGCTACACCTTC. It is translated as CASSPLGSGPYGYTF.

The rearrangement joins TRBV10-3 to TRBJ1-3, with D uncertain. In germline, CDR1 is ENHRY, CDR2 SYGVKD. The CDR3 is made up of 17 amino acids. V was clipped by 7 bases and J by 0 bases, with 19 bases between them. CDR3 amino acids: CAITSRADPSSGNTIYF. CDR3 bases: TGTGCCATCACTTCGAGGGCAGACCCGAGCTCTGGAAACACCATATATTTT.

The chain is built from TRBV24-1 and TRBJ2-1, with D unclear. V lost 4 bases, J lost 11 bases, and 14 bases lay in between. The CDR3 totals 13 residues. Germline CDR1 KGHDR, CDR2 SFDVKD. CDR3 loop: CATSDPPHGKQFF. The CDR3 nucleotides read TGTGCCACCAGTGACCCCCCGCACGGAAAGCAGTTCTTC.

There are a few counts of this clonotype. The chain links TRBV4-3 to TRBJ1-6; no clear D gene. Trimming cost V 4 bases and J 7 bases, with 8 bases left between them. CDR1 is LGHNA and CDR2 is YSLEER in the germline V gene. The CDR3 is 13 amino acids. The CDR3 DNA reads TGCGCCAGCAGCCCGAACAGAAATTCACCCCTCCACTTT. Amino acid sequence: CASSPNRNSPLHF.

CDR3 in amino acids: CASSYGRLGAKSEQYF. The CDR3 nucleotides read TGTGCCAGCAGTTACGGGCGGCTAGGGGCCAAATCGGAGCAGTACTTC. The gene calls are TRBV6-5 and TRBJ2-7, with a tentative D call TRBD1 (5 bases). CDR3 length equals 16 residues. CDR1 MNHEY and CDR2 SVGAGI come from the germline V gene. With 2 bases removed from V and 7 bases from J, the gap between germline ends came to 21 bases.

Many counts were recorded for this clonotype. The chain recombines TRBV4-3 with TRBJ2-3, with a weak D call TRBD2 (7 bases). This CDR3 is built from 13 residues. The germline CDR1 and CDR2 sequences are LGHNA and YSLEER. Trimming pared 0 bases from V and 9 bases from J, leaving 10 bases between. The CDR3 DNA reads as TGCGCCAGCAGCCAAGAAAGGGGGGGAACGCAGTATTTT. Protein sequence: CASSQERGGTQYF.

The rearrangement links TRBV5-4 to TRBJ2-1; 10 nucleotides line up with TRBD2. CDR3 length: 15 amino acids. V lost 5 bases to trimming and J lost 4 bases; unmatched junction nucleotides: 6. Germline CDR1 reads SGHNT; CDR2 reads YYREEE (reference sequence). CDR3 sequence (DNA): TGTGCCAGCAGACTGACTAGCGGGCTTTACAATGAGCAGTTCTTC. This sequence encodes CASRLTSGLYNEQFF.

This clonotype has just a few counts. The V call is TRBV28, the J call TRBJ2-7; D may match TRBD1 or TRBD2 (5 bases each). The CDR3 sequence is 15 residues long. Germline assignment: CDR1 MDHEN and CDR2 SYDVKM. V was shortened by 5 bases and J by 0 bases, with 14 bases between the two germline ends. The CDR3 spells CASSTGHTSSYEQYF. CDR3 DNA: TGTGCCAGCAGTACAGGACATACTAGCTCCTACGAGCAGTACTTC.

This clonotype showed up many times. This CDR3 reads CASSQDPTANTGELFF. The CDR3 DNA sequence: TGCGCCAGCAGCCAAGATCCCACGGCGAACACCGGGGAGCTGTTTTTT. V and J are TRBV4-3 and TRBJ2-2; no definite D call. The length of the CDR3 is 16 residues. The germline V gene encodes CDR1 LGHNA and CDR2 YSLEER. Trimming cost V 0 bases and J 0 bases, with 8 bases left between them.

This sequence joins TRBV10-3 and TRBJ2-7; no clear D gene. The CDR3 loop spans 12 amino acids. Germline CDR1 ENHRY, CDR2 SYGVKD. Trimming removed 0 bases at V and 6 bases at J, with 6 bases between. This chain's CDR3 is CAISESWREQYF. For the CDR3, the DNA is TGTGCCATCAGTGAGTCGTGGCGCGAGCAGTACTTC.

This clonotype was seen at least ten times. The chain has TRBV5-6 and TRBJ2-2; a possible D gene is TRBD2 (6 bases). This CDR3 comprises 15 residues. The germline V gene encodes CDR1 SGHDT and CDR2 YYEEEE. V shed 5 bases and J shed 7 bases, with 18 bases lying between them. CDR3 sequence reads: CASSSPPSADGELFF. In nucleotides, the CDR3 is TGTGCCAGCAGTTCCCCTCCTAGCGCGGACGGGGAGCTGTTTTTT.

The chain links TRBV28 to TRBJ1-3; D remains unclear. Trimming removed 4 bases from V and 4 bases from J, with 17 bases in between. Germline loops: CDR1 MDHEN, CDR2 SYDVKM. The CDR3 covers 16 residues. CDR3 protein: CASSSPFKFSGNTIYF. The CDR3 DNA follows: TGTGCCAGCAGTTCTCCTTTTAAATTTTCCGGAAACACCATATATTTT.

In this sample, this clonotype turned up many times. This sequence joins TRBV20-1 and TRBJ2-7, with 15 nucleotides matching TRBD2. The V gene end was trimmed by 4 bases and the J gene end by 1 base; junction bases not matched to a gene: 8. Germline V gene sequence: CDR1 DFQATT, CDR2 SNEGSKA (reference sequence). The CDR3 is 17 amino acids. CDR3 region: CSATGLAGGERSYEQYF. CDR3 DNA: TGCAGTGCTACTGGACTAGCGGGAGGGGAAAGGTCCTACGAGCAGTACTTC.

This sequence joins TRBV2 and TRBJ1-6, with D unresolved. Between the trimmed V and J ends, which lost 6 bases and 12 bases, there was a span of 15 bases. Germline-derived CDR1 and CDR2 are SNHLY and FYNNEI. The CDR3 has 13 residues. The CDR3 DNA sequence: TGTGCCAGCAGAAACACGGCAGGTGGACCCCTCCACTTT. This encodes CASRNTAGGPLHF.

This clonotype was observed a few times. The chain employs TRBV12-3 or TRBV12-4 and TRBJ2-7; D gene ambiguous. The CDR3 covers 14 residues. V lost 5 bases, J lost 2 bases, and 13 bases lay in between. CDR3 residues: CASSPRANTYEQYF. CDR3 coding DNA: TGTGCCAGCAGTCCCCGGGCCAATACCTACGAGCAGTACTTC.

This clonotype was observed a few times. The V gene is TRBV4-1, the J gene TRBJ2-2, with D maybe TRBD2 (6 bases). Germline V gene sequence: CDR1 MGHRA, CDR2 YSYEKL. The length of the CDR3 is 15 residues. V lost 0 bases to trimming and J lost 4 bases, with 9 bases between them. The DNA of the CDR3 is TGCGCCAGCAGCCAAGAGGGCGGGGCCACCGGGGAGCTGTTTTTT. Protein: CASSQEGGATGELFF.

The genes are TRBV12-3 or TRBV12-4 and TRBJ2-1, with D perhaps TRBD2 (5 bases). The V end was cut by 5 bases, the J end by 7 bases, with 12 bases between. The CDR3 loop spans 13 amino acids. CDR3 in amino acids: CASSVGGLNEQFF. DNA of the CDR3: TGTGCCAGCAGTGTGGGCGGACTTAATGAGCAGTTCTTC.